This T cell receptor (beta chain) was found in a study of cytomegalovirus exposure and HLA in healthy donors. Study results and limitations: Earlier findings revealed that most TCR beta V segments proved productive either about 87% or about 30% of the time.

As regards this clone: Its antigen is as yet unknown.

The PCR used 60 Vbeta and 13 Jbeta primers. The repertoire was sequenced with immunoSEQ multiplex PCR; TCRdb's copy has only in-frame clones and lacks some. The sample carries about 190,000 clones, roughly four fifths recorded once. V dropped 3 bases and J dropped 0; count of bases not matched to a gene: 8. CDR1 and CDR2 (germline): SGHDN, FVKESK. The CDR3 is 17 amino acids. Source material: PBMCs. The clonotype originates from a woman aged 25-40 years in good health and CMV-seropositive. The V and J genes are TRBV14 and TRBJ2-7; 10 positions match TRBD2. CDR3 sequence reads: CASSQGGLADVSYEQYF. DNA of the CDR3: TGTGCCAGCAGCCAGGGTGGACTAGCGGATGTCTCCTACGAGCAGTACTTC.